This T cell receptor (beta chain) was sequenced in a study of cytomegalovirus exposure and HLA in healthy donors. General study results and limits: First-cohort TCR clusters tended to co-occur in the roughly 130 validation repertoires, a later analysis found. Cytomegalovirus association was assigned to around 150 TCR beta chains.

Turning to this clone: The antigen is not known.

Among the 90 to 150 subjects of the validation cohort, separate from the approximately 670-subject first cohort, were the donors. This CDR3 has 16 amino acids. V lost 0 bases, J lost 5 bases, and 17 bases lay in between. Germline-derived CDR1 and CDR2 are SGHRS and YFSETQ. Data came from immunoSEQ multiplex PCR; TCRdb stores just in-frame clones and leaves some out. The data hold approximately 140,000 clones, with approximately 86% observed a single time. The rearrangement links TRBV5-1 to TRBJ2-5; weak D call: TRBD2 (5 bases). The receptor's source is a young woman in good health and CMV-seropositive. Input material: PBMCs. The CDR3 spells CASSLGGLEARETQYF. The CDR3 nucleotides are TGCGCCAGCAGCTTGGGTGGGCTGGAGGCGCGGGAGACCCAGTACTTC.